What follows are 23 T cell receptor beta chains derived from one specimen sequenced in a study of control samples from healthy donors and cancer patients. The table came from immunoSEQ multiplex PCR; TCRdb's copy has only in-frame clones and leaves some out. The sample consists of tens of thousands of clones, 84% of them appearing once. Sequences were obtained from PBMCs. The receptors here all came from a man aged 65 to 85 with lung cancer.

The chain uses TRBV7-6 and TRBJ2-7; weak D call: TRBD1 (6 bases). The V end was cut by 3 bases, the J end by 0 bases, with 15 bases between. This CDR3 has 16 residues. In germline, CDR1 is SGHVS, CDR2 FNYEAQ. The DNA of the CDR3 is TGTGCCAGCAGCTTTCATCAGAGGGACACCTCCTACGAGCAGTACTTC. Amino acid sequence: CASSFHQRDTSYEQYF.

J is TRBJ2-1 and V is TRBV4-1; 10 positions agree with TRBD1. Germline CDR1 and CDR2: MGHRA and YSYEKL. The ends lost 1 base at V and 4 bases at J; junction bases unmatched: 1. CDR3 length equals 15 residues. CDR3 coding DNA: TGCGCCAGCAGCCAAGGACAGGGGGCATACAATGAGCAGTTCTTC. Residues: CASSQGQGAYNEQFF.

The chain is built from TRBV5-1 and TRBJ1-4; TRBD1 aligns across 8 bases. The CDR3 has 15 amino acids. In germline, CDR1 is SGHRS, CDR2 YFSETQ. J was trimmed by 7 bases and V by 1 base; bases with no gene match: 6. The CDR3 DNA sequence: TGCGCCAGCAGCTTGCGTCAGGGGGCGGGTGAAAAACTGTTTTTT. Its translation: CASSLRQGAGEKLFF.

The rearrangement links TRBV7-9 to TRBJ2-7; tentatively, D is TRBD1 or TRBD2 (6 bases each). Trimming shortened V by 8 bases and J by 5 bases, and 16 bases separated the two germline ends. The CDR3 totals 13 residues. Germline V gene sequence: CDR1 SEHNR, CDR2 FQNEAQ (reference sequence). CDR3 sequence (DNA): TGTGCCAGCGGGGGCGGGGTTTCCCACGAGCAGTACTTC. Amino acid sequence: CASGGGVSHEQYF.

This clone showed up just a few times. This rearrangement joins TRBV28 to TRBJ2-2; the D gene could be TRBD1 or TRBD2 (5 bases each). Per the germline V gene, CDR1 is MDHEN and CDR2 is SYDVKM. The CDR3 has 17 amino acids. Trimming cost V 4 bases and J 9 bases, with 24 bases left between them. The CDR3 nucleotides are TGTGCCAGCAGTTCCGACATCGGAGGACTTACGGGGCGGGAGCTGTTTTTT. This translates into CASSSDIGGLTGRELFF. Full variable domain (outside the CDR3, taken from reference TRBV28 and TRBJ2-2): DVKVTQSSRYLVKRTGEKVFLECVQDMDHENMFWYRQDPGLGLRLIYFSYDVKMKEKGDIPEGYSVSREKKERFSLILESASTNQTSMYLCASSSDIGGLTGRELFFGEGSRLTVL.

The V and J genes are TRBV6-5 and TRBJ2-7; the match to TRBD1 covers 9 bases. Germline CDR1 and CDR2: MNHEY and SVGAGI. CDR3 length equals 15 residues. Unmatched junction bases numbered 11, after V lost 7 bases and J lost 4 bases. The CDR3 DNA follows: TGTGCCAGCAACACCGGGACAGGGCTCGGGTACGAGCAGTACTTC. It encodes CASNTGTGLGYEQYF.

The chain links TRBV7-8 to TRBJ2-7; 9 bases line up with TRBD1. This CDR3 has 15 amino acids. Germline V gene lookup returns CDR1 SGHVS and CDR2 FQNEAQ. Trimming took 3 bases from V and 9 from J; bases not matched to a gene: 12. This CDR3 reads CASSFRQGVPSRQYF. In DNA form, the CDR3 reads TGTGCCAGCAGCTTCAGACAGGGGGTCCCCTCTAGGCAGTACTTC. The full variable domain, with the rest looked up from reference TRBV7-8 and TRBJ2-7, is GAGVSQSPRYKVAKRGQDVALRCDPISGHVSLFWYQQALGQGPEFLTYFQNEAQLDKSGLPSDRFFAERPEGSVSTLKIQRTQQEDSAVYLCASSFRQGVPSRQYFGPGTRLTVT.

V is TRBV12-3 or TRBV12-4 and J is TRBJ1-2; the D gene is possibly TRBD1 (5 bases). Trimming left V 6 bases short and J 6 bases short, with 14 bases between. The CDR3 length is 13 residues. CDR3 nucleotide sequence: TGTGCCAGCAGAAGGGCTGGGACTGATGGCTACACCTTC. Its translation: CASRRAGTDGYTF.

The chain combines TRBV19 with TRBJ1-2; D is perhaps TRBD1 (6 bases). CDR1 and CDR2 (germline): LNHDA, SQIVND (reference sequence). Trimming took 0 bases from V and 8 from J, leaving 13 bases between them. The CDR3 is 14 amino acids. CDR3 loop: CASSIESQGTGYTF. CDR3 DNA sequence: TGTGCCAGTAGTATAGAATCCCAGGGGACGGGCTACACCTTC.

The DNA of the CDR3 is TGTGCCAGCTCACCACCGCAGGGGGCCCAAACTAATGAAAAACTGTTTTTT. This sequence encodes CASSPPQGAQTNEKLFF. This sequence joins TRBV18 and TRBJ1-4, with 8 bases matching TRBD1. The CDR3 contains 17 residues. Germline V gene lookup returns CDR1 KGHSH and CDR2 LQKENI. The V segment lost 0 bases and the J segment 1 base; nucleotides outside the gene matches: 4.

The J gene is TRBJ1-2, the V gene TRBV9, with a weak D call TRBD1 (6 bases). V was trimmed by 0 bases and J by 1 base, leaving 16 bases between them. There are 17 residues in the CDR3. Germline CDR1 is SGDLS and CDR2 is YYNGEE. CDR3 nucleotides: TGTGCCAGCAGCGTAGGGGCCGGGACACATTATAACTATGGCTACACCTTC. Encoded protein: CASSVGAGTHYNYGYTF. Full variable domain (rest looked up from reference TRBV9 and TRBJ1-2): DSGVTQTPKHLITATGQRVTLRCSPRSGDLSVYWYQQSLDQGLQFLIQYYNGEERAKGNILERFSAQQFPDLHSELNLSSLELGDSALYFCASSVGAGTHYNYGYTFGSGTRLTVV.

The rearrangement joins TRBV25-1 to TRBJ2-2, with TRBD1 matching over 7 bases. The CDR3 has 18 amino acids. Germline V gene lookup returns CDR1 MGHDK and CDR2 SYGVNS. V lost 0 bases to trimming and J lost 6 bases; unmatched junction nucleotides: 13. The CDR3 coding sequence is TGTGCCAGCAGTGAATACACTTGGAGGACAGGACAATCCGGGGAGCTGTTTTTT. This sequence encodes CASSEYTWRTGQSGELFF. Together with reference TRBV25-1 and TRBJ2-2, the CDR3 gives the full variable domain: EADIYQTPRYLVIGTGKKITLECSQTMGHDKMYWYQQDPGMELHLIHYSYGVNSTEKGDLSSESTVSRIRTEHFPLTLESARPSHTSQYLCASSEYTWRTGQSGELFFGEGSRLTVL.

The V and J genes are TRBV6-5 and TRBJ2-1; D is uncertain. V lost 6 bases to trimming and J lost 9 bases, with 12 bases between them. CDR1 MNHEY and CDR2 SVGAGI come from the germline V gene. This CDR3 has 12 residues. The chain's CDR3 is CASSKGMGEQFF. CDR3 nucleotide sequence: TGTGCCAGCAGCAAGGGCATGGGTGAGCAGTTCTTC.

The chain recombines TRBV7-7 with TRBJ2-2; maybe TRBD1 (5 bases). Per germline, CDR1 SSHAT and CDR2 FNYEAQ (reference sequence). The length of the CDR3 is 13 residues. Deletions cut 5 bases from V and 4 bases from J, with 8 bases between. DNA of the CDR3: TGTGCCAGCAGCCGACAGATCACCGGGGAGCTGTTTTTT. Protein: CASSRQITGELFF.

The chain has TRBV5-1 and TRBJ2-1; 8 bases are a match to TRBD1. Germline assignment: CDR1 SGHRS and CDR2 YFSETQ. The CDR3 sequence is 12 residues long. The V and J ends lost 2 bases and 15 bases, in that order; junction bases with no gene match: 7. Here the CDR3 reads CASSFNQGARFF. CDR3 DNA sequence: TGCGCCAGCAGCTTCAACCAGGGGGCCAGGTTCTTC.

The rearrangement joins TRBV20-1 to TRBJ2-1, with no clear D. CDR1 DFQATT and CDR2 SNEGSKA come from the germline V gene (reference sequence). The CDR3 is 13 residues long. V was cut by 3 bases and J by 3 bases, with 9 bases left in between. CDR3 nucleotides: TGCAGTGCTAGTGGGGTTGGCTACAATGAGCAGTTCTTC. This encodes CSASGVGYNEQFF.

With regard to this clone: A junction end diverges from the germline sequence, so it may reflect a read error. This sequence joins TRBV19 and TRBJ2-2; D gene uncertain. The CDR3 has 12 amino acids. Germline lookup yields CDR1 LNHDA and CDR2 SQIVND (reference sequence). This CDR3 reads CASSLDTQELFF. CDR3 DNA sequence: TGTGCCAGTAGTCTAGATACCCAGGAGCTGTTTTTT. The variable domain in full, completed from reference TRBV19 and TRBJ2-2, reads DGGITQSPKYLFRKEGQNVTLSCEQNLNHDAMYWYRQDPGQGLRLIYYSQIVNDFQKGDIAEGYSVSREKKESFPLTVTSAQKNPTAFYLCASSLDTQELFFGEGSRLTVL.

The chain has TRBV19 and TRBJ2-3; the D gene is possibly TRBD1 (8 bases). Trimming removed 5 bases from V and 6 bases from J, with 27 bases in between. This CDR3 region has 18 residues. Germline loops: CDR1 LNHDA, CDR2 SQIVND (reference sequence). The CDR3 DNA reads TGTGCCAGTAGTCTGACCGGGGGGACAGGAGCCACCCCCGATACGCAGTATTTT. It yields the protein CASSLTGGTGATPDTQYF.

The chain is built from TRBV19 and TRBJ2-2, with TRBD2 matching over 7 bases. This CDR3 is 15 amino acids long. The J segment lost 5 bases and the V segment lost 5 bases, leaving 8 bases of the junction unmatched. CDR1 is LNHDA and CDR2 is SQIVND in the germline V gene (reference sequence). The CDR3 nucleotides read TGTGCCAGTAGTCCTTGGGGGAGGGCGACCGGGGAGCTGTTTTTT. Translating it yields CASSPWGRATGELFF.

The chain joins TRBV5-5 to TRBJ2-1; possible D gene TRBD1, 7 bases. Germline V gene lookup returns CDR1 SGHKS and CDR2 YYEKEE (reference sequence). CDR3 length: 17 residues. V was cut by 0 bases and J by 0 bases, with 13 bases left in between. The CDR3 DNA sequence: TGTGCCAGCAGCTTGGTTCCGGGGGACAGCTCCTACAATGAGCAGTTCTTC. This gives the protein CASSLVPGDSSYNEQFF.

This clone was recorded only once. The rearrangement joins TRBV5-1 to TRBJ1-1; TRBD1 matches 8 bases. J was trimmed by 3 bases and V by 3 bases; bases with no gene match: 7. The germline V gene encodes CDR1 SGHRS and CDR2 YFSETQ. The CDR3 length is 15 residues. The CDR3 DNA reads TGCGCCAGCAGCTCGGGACAGGCCTGGGACACTGAAGCTTTCTTT. Protein product: CASSSGQAWDTEAFF.

The rearrangement joins TRBV11-2 to TRBJ1-2, with 8 bases fitting TRBD1. Germline trimming cut 3 bases from V and 8 bases from J; bases unmatched to any gene: 11. Germline V gives CDR1 SGHAT, CDR2 FQNNGV. This CDR3 region has 15 residues. Here the CDR3 reads CASSLRTGNVLGYTF. In DNA, the CDR3 is TGTGCCAGCAGCTTGAGGACAGGGAACGTCCTGGGCTACACCTTC. The full variable domain, with the rest looked up from reference TRBV11-2 and TRBJ1-2, is EAGVAQSPRYKIIEKRQSVAFWCNPISGHATLYWYQQILGQGPKLLIQFQNNGVVDDSQLPKDRFSAERLKGVDSTLKIQPAKLEDSAVYLCASSLRTGNVLGYTFGSGTRLTVV.

A few counts support this clone. The chain recombines TRBV5-1 with TRBJ2-1; 15 positions agree with TRBD2. The CDR3 sequence is 16 residues long. Per germline, CDR1 SGHRS and CDR2 YFSETQ. V trimming: 4 bases; J trimming: 8 bases; junction bases outside the gene matches: 7. The CDR3: CASSIGTSGGRDEQFF. The CDR3 DNA reads as TGCGCCAGCAGCATTGGGACTAGCGGGGGGAGGGATGAGCAGTTCTTC.